Below, 18 T cell receptor beta chains from the same sample are listed, as sequenced in a study of human T cells and chemical hapten exposure. TCRdb itself ran the RACE reads through MiXCR, one entry per CDR3 protein. The sample has around 56,000 distinct CDR3 sequences; roughly a tenth are singletons. The sample's time point: pre-sensitization, week 0. The treatment is: therapeutic diphenylcyclopropenone sensitization with weekly scalp DPC. The sample was whole blood, taken in connection with sensitization to the hapten diphenylcyclopropenone (DPC). The receptors originated from a man in his forties with alopecia areata. Some clones in this sample may be carry-over from other donors' samples.

The rearrangement joins TRBV4-1 to TRBJ2-3; unclear D gene. Germline V CDR1 and CDR2: MGHRA, YSYEKL. Trimming took off 0 bases at V and 4 bases at J, with 5 bases between the two ends. The CDR3 totals 13 residues. CDR3 in DNA: TGCGCCAGCAGCCAAGATGAGGCAGATACGCAGTATTTT. Amino acid sequence: CASSQDEADTQYF.

Many counts were recorded for this clonotype. The rearrangement uses TRBV5-1 and TRBJ1-4, with D maybe TRBD1 (6 bases). There are 15 residues in the CDR3. From germline, CDR1 is SGHRS and CDR2 YFSETQ. V was trimmed by 3 bases and J by 8 bases, leaving 17 bases between them. CDR3 in DNA: TGCGCCAGCAGCTCATCGGGACCAGACAGGGAAAAACTGTTTTTT. Encoded protein: CASSSSGPDREKLFF.

This clonotype showed up just a few times. The genes are TRBV7-2 and TRBJ2-3; possible D gene TRBD1, 6 bases. V lost 1 base, J lost 6 bases, and 11 bases lay in between. Germline CDR1 reads SGHTA; CDR2 reads FQGNSA. This CDR3 is built from 14 residues. The CDR3 sequence: CASSLVFQGDTQYF. In DNA form, the CDR3 reads TGTGCCAGCAGCTTAGTTTTTCAGGGGGATACGCAGTATTTT.

In this sample, this clonotype turned up a few times. The chain couples TRBV7-2 to TRBJ2-7; TRBD1 or TRBD2 may be the D gene (5 bases each). Trimming cost V 5 bases and J 4 bases, with 21 bases left between them. Germline V lookup: CDR1 SGHTA, CDR2 FQGNSA. The CDR3 runs to 16 residues. Here the CDR3 DNA reads TGTGCCAGCAGCGAACGGGGCCACCCATGGTCGTACGAGCAGTACTTC. It is translated as CASSERGHPWSYEQYF.

This clonotype has more than one count but fewer than ten. The rearrangement joins TRBV3-2 to TRBJ2-7; TRBD1, the D gene given by the table, was not confirmed from the DNA. TRBV3-2 is a known pseudogene. The CDR3 has 16 residues. CDR3 nucleotides: TGTGCCAGCAGCCAAGACACCGGGACGAACTCCTACGAGCAGTACTTC. This translates into CASSQDTGTNSYEQYF.

In this sample, this clonotype turned up many times. This chain joins TRBV29-1 and TRBJ2-2; D is uncertain. The length of the CDR3 is 13 residues. CDR1 is SQVTM, CDR2 ANQGSEA, per germline. The V and J ends lost 5 bases and 0 bases respectively, with 7 bases between them. DNA of the CDR3: TGCAGCGTTCATCTAACGAACACCGGGGAGCTGTTTTTT. Residues: CSVHLTNTGELFF.

The V call is TRBV7-9, the J call TRBJ2-7; 8 positions match TRBD1. Germline V gene data show CDR1 as SEHNR and CDR2 as FQNEAQ (reference sequence). The CDR3 extends over 12 amino acids. With 5 bases clipped from V and 6 bases from J, the junction kept 3 bases outside the gene matches. CDR3 in amino acids: CASSLDRGEQYF. The CDR3 DNA is TGTGCCAGCAGCCTTGACAGGGGCGAGCAGTACTTC.

This clonotype was detected a few times. DNA for the CDR3: TGTGCCAGCAGCTTAGTTGCTGAAAAACTGTTTTTT. It is translated as CASSLVAEKLFF. V usage is TRBV7-8 and J usage is TRBJ1-4; D remains unclear. Germline CDR1 reads SGHVS; CDR2 reads FQNEAQ. The V end lost 1 base, the J end lost 7 bases, and 4 bases lay between the germline ends. The CDR3 is 12 residues long.

This chain uses TRBV10-3 with TRBJ2-1; D ambiguous. The ends were cut back, 2 bases at V and 4 bases at J, with 9 bases in the middle. The CDR3 length is 14 residues. The V gene's germline CDR1 is ENHRY and CDR2 SYGVKD. CDR3 nucleotides: TGTGCCATCAGTGAGGAGACGGATTACAATGAGCAGTTCTTC. Translation gives CAISEETDYNEQFF.

This clonotype was recorded many times. The junction departs from germline at one end; a sequencing error may be responsible. The chain recombines TRBV4-1 with TRBJ2-1; D uncertain. The CDR3 length is 14 residues. Germline V gene sequence: CDR1 MGHRA, CDR2 YSYEKL. The CDR3 is CASSQGLGYSEQFF. The CDR3 DNA is TGCGCCAGCAGCCAAGGATTGGGGTACAGTGAGCAGTTCTTC.

This clonotype was counted only a few times. V usage is TRBV20-1 and J usage is TRBJ2-2, with a weak D call TRBD2 (5 bases). CDR1 and CDR2 from the germline V gene are DFQATT and SNEGSKA (reference sequence). This CDR3 comprises 16 residues. Between the trimmed V and J ends, which lost 2 bases and 5 bases, there was a span of 18 bases. The CDR3 region has the DNA TGCAGTGCTAGACTGTCCACCCGGGCGGGTACCGGGGAGCTGTTTTTT. This codes for CSARLSTRAGTGELFF.

The chain joins TRBV7-9 to TRBJ2-7, with 7 bases that match TRBD1. Germline V lookup: CDR1 SEHNR, CDR2 FQNEAQ (reference sequence). The junction had 6 bases not matched to a gene; V was cut back by 4 bases and J by 0 bases. The CDR3 consists of 15 residues. The CDR3 DNA reads as TGTGCCAGCAGCTCGGACAGGATAATCTCCTACGAGCAGTACTTC. Its protein product is CASSSDRIISYEQYF.

This chain connects TRBV2 to TRBJ2-1; 12 bases map to TRBD2. CDR1 is SNHLY, CDR2 FYNNEI, per germline. This CDR3 contains 15 residues. V was pared by 5 bases and J by 3 bases, with 2 bases of the junction left unmatched. The CDR3 sequence: CASSRGLAGYNEQFF. The CDR3 nucleotides are TGTGCCAGCAGTCGGGGACTAGCGGGCTACAATGAGCAGTTCTTC.

In this sample, this clonotype turned up a few times. An end of the junction does not agree with germline; a read error may underlie this. The gene calls are TRBV7-9 and TRBJ2-1; unclear D gene. CDR1 and CDR2 (germline): SEHNR, FQNEAQ (reference sequence). There are 12 residues in the CDR3. The CDR3, as DNA: TGTGCCAGCAGCTTAGACTACCATGAGCAGTTCTTC. Translation gives CASSLDYHEQFF.

The rearrangement links TRBV7-3 to TRBJ1-1; maybe TRBD1 (6 bases). V was trimmed by 6 bases and J by 4 bases, leaving 12 bases between them. Germline CDR1 is SGHTA and CDR2 is FQGTGA. The CDR3 has 13 residues. CDR3 protein: CASRKQGSTEAFF. The DNA of the CDR3 is TGTGCCAGCAGGAAACAGGGTAGCACTGAAGCTTTCTTT.

This clonotype has only a few counts. The chain has TRBV6-5 and TRBJ2-7; 7 nucleotides align to TRBD2. With 8 bases clipped from V and 4 bases from J, the junction kept 11 bases outside the gene matches. The CDR3 spans 14 residues. Germline values: CDR1 MNHEY, CDR2 SVGAGI. The CDR3 region is CASSREWGDYEQYF. The CDR3 DNA is TGTGCCAGCTCGCGGGAGTGGGGGGATTACGAGCAGTACTTC.

This chain links TRBV20-1 with TRBJ2-3, with D perhaps TRBD1 (6 bases). Deletions cut 5 bases from V and 6 bases from J, with 15 bases between. The germline CDR1 and CDR2 sequences are DFQATT and SNEGSKA (reference sequence). The CDR3 is 13 residues long. The CDR3 region is CSAGGGVHDTQYF. CDR3 in DNA: TGCAGTGCTGGGGGCGGAGTCCACGATACGCAGTATTTT.

The chain employs TRBV7-9 and TRBJ2-2, with D hard to call. Germline V lookup: CDR1 SEHNR, CDR2 FQNEAQ (reference sequence). The CDR3 loop spans 15 amino acids. Trimming left V 3 bases short and J 0 bases short, with 8 bases between. The CDR3 coding sequence is TGTGCCAGCAGCTTGCGGCAGGCGAACACCGGGGAGCTGTTTTTT. Translated, it gives CASSLRQANTGELFF.